The 15 T cell receptor beta chains below were found in one sample sequenced in a study of T-cell reconstitution after alpha-beta-depleted transplantation in children. Unique molecular identifiers were incorporated when the TCRbeta library was constructed. Using its own MiXCR run on the PCR reads, TCRdb lists one record per CDR3 protein. Among some 130,000 distinct CDR3 sequences listed, about 9.6% were seen once. The starting material was PBMCs, mostly from graft donor cells, obtained 180 days after TCRalphabeta/CD19-depleted stem cell transplant. The receptors stem from a girl in the first two years of life who had a stem cell transplant for combined immunodeficiency, so the T cells may come from the graft donor.

This clonotype was recorded at least ten times. This chain connects TRBV10-2 to TRBJ1-4; 9 bases are a match to TRBD1. The CDR3 covers 15 residues. The V segment lost 8 bases and the J segment 5 bases; nucleotides outside the gene matches: 9. Germline V gene lookup returns CDR1 WSHSY and CDR2 SAAADI. The CDR3 region is CASGRQGVPNEKLFF. The CDR3, as DNA: TGCGCCAGCGGAAGACAGGGGGTTCCAAATGAAAAACTGTTTTTT.

Many counts were recorded for this clonotype. V and J are TRBV20-1 and TRBJ2-3, with 12 bases fitting TRBD2. Per the germline V gene, CDR1 is DFQATT and CDR2 is SNEGSKA (reference sequence). V shed 3 bases and J 5 bases; nucleotides not matched to a gene: 6. CDR3 size: 15 residues. The CDR3 region is CSASAASGGEDTQYF. The DNA for the CDR3 is TGCAGTGCTAGCGCGGCTAGCGGGGGGGAAGATACGCAGTATTTT.

The CDR3 spells CASSFRPLGLAGVGYNEQFF. CDR3 nucleotides: TGTGCCAGCAGTTTTAGACCCTTGGGACTAGCGGGAGTTGGCTACAATGAGCAGTTCTTC. The rearrangement uses TRBV12-3 or TRBV12-4 and TRBJ2-1; 14 bases agree with TRBD2. The CDR3 loop spans 20 amino acids. V was clipped by 3 bases and J by 3 bases; unmatched bases: 13.

The genes are TRBV5-6 and TRBJ1-1, with 9 bases lining up with TRBD1. In germline, CDR1 is SGHDT, CDR2 YYEEEE. There are 16 residues in the CDR3. The ends lost 3 bases at V and 1 base at J; junction bases unmatched: 7. The CDR3 protein is CASSSGTGKRNTEAFF. The CDR3 DNA reads as TGTGCCAGCAGCTCCGGGACAGGGAAGAGGAACACTGAAGCTTTCTTT.

This clonotype appeared many times. The V call is TRBV27, the J call TRBJ1-1; 8 positions agree with TRBD1. This CDR3 has 13 residues. Germline CDR1 reads MNHEY; CDR2 reads SMNVEV (reference sequence). V shed 4 bases, J shed 8 bases, and the junction held 6 bases outside the gene matches. CDR3 in DNA: TGTGCCAGCAGTTCCTTAAACAGGGGGGAAGCTTTCTTT. Translation: CASSSLNRGEAFF.

This clonotype was seen only a few times. V and J are TRBV30 and TRBJ2-4; D not certain. The CDR3 has 14 residues. Germline V lookup: CDR1 GTSNPN, CDR2 SVGIG (reference sequence). V shed 4 bases and J shed 0 bases, with 10 bases lying between them. This CDR3 reads CAWNYRLAKNIQYF. Written as DNA, the CDR3 is TGTGCCTGGAATTATCGGCTAGCCAAAAACATTCAGTACTTC.

The chain joins TRBV30 to TRBJ2-2; D is possibly TRBD2 (5 bases). V shed 4 bases and J shed 6 bases, with 24 bases lying between them. Per the germline V gene, CDR1 is GTSNPN and CDR2 is SVGIG (reference sequence). The CDR3 has 17 residues. The CDR3 DNA reads as TGTGCCTGGACCACTATAGAGGGTCTTTTTGCGCCCGGGGAGCTGTTTTTT. It encodes CAWTTIEGLFAPGELFF.

The rearrangement uses TRBV25-1 and TRBJ2-3; 11 bases map to TRBD2. This CDR3 contains 17 residues. The germline V gene encodes CDR1 MGHDK and CDR2 SYGVNS. V was clipped by 2 bases and J by 0 bases; unmatched bases: 4. CDR3 residues: CASSEAGTSGSTDTQYF. CDR3 sequence (DNA): TGTGCCAGCAGTGAAGCGGGGACTAGCGGTAGCACAGATACGCAGTATTTT.

Only one count was recorded for this clonotype. The J gene is TRBJ2-5, the V gene TRBV21-1; TRBD1, the D gene given by the table, was not confirmed from the DNA. TRBV21-1 is reported as a pseudogene. The CDR3 has 15 amino acids. The CDR3 coding sequence is TGTGCCAGCAGCACCCTATGGGTCCCTCAAGAGACCCAGTACTTC. Its protein product is CASSTLWVPQETQYF.

This clonotype appeared once. The chain uses TRBV3-1 and TRBJ2-3; D is unclear. The length of the CDR3 is 14 residues. Trimming removed 0 bases at V and 7 bases at J, with 11 bases between. The germline gives CDR1 LGHDT, CDR2 YNNKEL (reference sequence). This chain's CDR3 is CASSQDISRNTQYF. The CDR3 region has the DNA TGTGCCAGCAGCCAAGATATCAGTAGGAATACGCAGTATTTT.

The chain combines TRBV18 with TRBJ1-1; unclear D gene. The V end lost 3 bases, the J end lost 3 bases, and 23 bases lay between the germline ends. The CDR3 consists of 18 residues. Germline lookup yields CDR1 KGHSH and CDR2 LQKENI. The CDR3 DNA is TGTGCCAGCTCACCCTTTAACCTAAAGGTGGCCCATTACACTGAAGCTTTCTTT. Protein: CASSPFNLKVAHYTEAFF.

Only a few counts were recorded for this clonotype. The V gene is TRBV9, the J gene TRBJ1-5; weak D call: TRBD1 (5 bases). Per germline, CDR1 SGDLS and CDR2 YYNGEE. Trimming stripped 3 bases from V and 2 bases from J, with 18 bases between. The CDR3 has 17 amino acids. The CDR3 spells CASSAGPGTGGNQPQHF. In nucleotides, the CDR3 is TGTGCCAGCAGCGCGGGACCGGGAACCGGAGGCAATCAGCCCCAGCATTTT.

This clonotype was counted only a few times. The chain couples TRBV7-2 to TRBJ2-1; 10 bases match TRBD2. This CDR3 has 16 amino acids. V lost 2 bases, J lost 4 bases, and 5 bases stayed unmatched. Germline V gene data show CDR1 as SGHTA and CDR2 as FQGNSA. For the CDR3, the DNA is TGTGCCAGCAGCTTATCGGGGACTAGCGTATACAATGAGCAGTTCTTC. This gives the protein CASSLSGTSVYNEQFF.

This clonotype has more than one count but fewer than ten. The CDR3: CASSEGLAAPSYEQYF. The CDR3 DNA reads TGTGCCAGCAGCGAAGGACTGGCGGCCCCTTCCTACGAGCAGTACTTC. The chain joins TRBV9 to TRBJ2-7; TRBD2 might be the D (5 bases). CDR3 length: 16 residues. The germline V and J ends were trimmed by 3 bases and 1 base, with 17 bases remaining between them. The V gene's germline CDR1 is SGDLS and CDR2 YYNGEE.

Worth noting for this clonotype: The junction departs from germline at one end; a sequencing error may be responsible. Here the CDR3 DNA reads TGTTCCACCAGTGATTTGCACCCTAGAGATACGCAGTATTTT. Amino acid sequence: CSTSDLHPRDTQYF. The V gene is TRBV24-1, the J gene TRBJ2-3; D unclear. The length of the CDR3 is 14 residues. The germline CDR1 and CDR2 sequences are KGHDR and SFDVKD.